What follows are 30 T cell receptor beta chains derived from one specimen sequenced in a study of blood T cell repertoires in COVID-19. Repertoires were generated with immunoSEQ multiplex PCR, while TCRdb's copy carries only in-frame clones and drops some. The sample has 50,000 to 60,000 clones, 85% to 90% seen once; the top ten hold nearly 7.5%. Specimen: peripheral blood. Receptor source: a human donor with active COVID-19. The donor label of this sample is uncertain.

The chain is built from TRBV19 and TRBJ1-2, with D tentatively TRBD1 (5 bases). Trimming removed 3 bases at V and 8 bases at J, with 25 bases between. The germline gives CDR1 LNHDA, CDR2 SQIVND (reference sequence). The CDR3 is 17 residues long. CDR3 in DNA: TGTGCCAGTAGTATGCCCTCGCGACCGGGACTGCGGGCCGGCTACACCTTC. Translating gives CASSMPSRPGLRAGYTF.

This chain uses TRBV5-1 with TRBJ1-1; D might be TRBD1 (5 bases). Germline V gives CDR1 SGHRS, CDR2 YFSETQ. V was pared by 3 bases and J by 0 bases, with 6 bases between. The CDR3 has 13 amino acids. The DNA for the CDR3 is TGCGCCAGCAGCTCACAGGTGAACACTGAAGCTTTCTTT. Residues: CASSSQVNTEAFF.

This clone was found once. V gene TRBV7-2 combines with J gene TRBJ2-5; D is undetermined. Between the trimmed V and J ends, which lost 5 bases and 4 bases, there was a span of 8 bases. The CDR3 contains 12 residues. CDR1 is SGHTA, CDR2 FQGNSA, per germline. CDR3 in amino acids: CASSTNRETQYF. CDR3 bases: TGTGCCAGCAGCACTAACCGAGAGACCCAGTACTTC.

The count of this clone is one. Different DNA sequences within this sample yield the same CDR3. This chain links TRBV5-1 with TRBJ1-2; D possibly corresponds to TRBD1 (6 bases). CDR3 size: 14 residues. Trimming took 4 bases from V and 0 from J, leaving 10 bases between them. CDR1 is SGHRS, CDR2 YFSETQ, per germline. The DNA of the CDR3 is TGCGCCAGCAGCCTTGAGGGGGCTAACTATGGCTACACCTTC. This sequence encodes CASSLEGANYGYTF.

The chain uses TRBV9 and TRBJ2-7; a possible D gene is TRBD1 (5 bases). Deletions cut 1 base from V and 6 bases from J, with 11 bases between. Germline CDR1 is SGDLS and CDR2 is YYNGEE. CDR3 length equals 13 residues. The CDR3 bases are TGTGCCAGCAGCGTATCCTGGGGCCGCGAGCAGTACTTC. Translation: CASSVSWGREQYF.

The chain links TRBV9 to TRBJ2-3, with TRBD2 identical over 8 bases. Germline V CDR1 and CDR2: SGDLS, YYNGEE. J lost 4 bases, V lost 0 bases, and 1 base had no gene match. The CDR3 has 14 amino acids. The chain's CDR3 is CASSVGGRSDTQYF. In nucleotides, the CDR3 is TGTGCCAGCAGCGTAGGCGGGAGGTCAGATACGCAGTATTTT.

V and J are TRBV7-2 and TRBJ2-1; 10 bases are a match to TRBD1. J was trimmed by 7 bases and V by 4 bases; bases with no gene match: 1. CDR1 is SGHTA, CDR2 FQGNSA, per germline. CDR3 length: 13 amino acids. The CDR3 DNA sequence: TGTGCCAGCAGCTCGGGACAGGGGAATGAGCAGTTCTTC. Its protein is CASSSGQGNEQFF.

V gene TRBV30 combines with J gene TRBJ1-5; the D gene is possibly TRBD1 (5 bases). CDR1 and CDR2 from the germline V gene are GTSNPN and SVGIG (reference sequence). Trimming took off 8 bases at V and 0 bases at J, with 14 bases between the two ends. The CDR3 loop spans 14 amino acids. The CDR3 reads CAGVGGVSNQPQHF. The CDR3 nucleotides are TGTGCCGGGGTCGGGGGGGTTAGCAATCAGCCCCAGCATTTT. The full variable domain, in which reference TRBV30 and TRBJ1-5 provide the parts outside the CDR3, is SQTIHQWPATLVQPVGSPLSLECTVEGTSNPNLYWYRQAAGRGLQLLFYSVGIGQISSEVPQNLSASRPQDRQFILSSKKLLLSDSGFYLCAGVGGVSNQPQHFGDGTRLSIL.

The chain combines TRBV5-8 with TRBJ1-2; 8 positions match TRBD1. The CDR3 spans 13 residues. Germline V lookup: CDR1 SGHTS, CDR2 YDEGEE. Trimming at V came to 7 bases and at J to 5 bases, leaving 7 bases not matched to a gene. CDR3 in DNA: TGTGCCAGCGGACAGGGTCTTAATTATGGCTACACCTTC. Its translation: CASGQGLNYGYTF.

The chain carries TRBV7-2 and TRBJ2-7, with 9 bases matching TRBD1. V lost 5 bases, J lost 6 bases, and 8 bases stayed unmatched. CDR3 length: 14 amino acids. The germline V gene has CDR1 SGHTA and CDR2 FQGNSA. In nucleotides, the CDR3 is TGTGCCAGCAGCCCGGGACAGGGTTCGGGCGAGCAGTACTTC. It is translated as CASSPGQGSGEQYF.

The V and J genes are TRBV19 and TRBJ2-3; TRBD2 is a possible D gene (6 bases). The CDR3 contains 18 residues. Trimming pared 1 base from V and 6 bases from J, leaving 23 bases between. Per the germline V gene, CDR1 is LNHDA and CDR2 is SQIVND (reference sequence). The CDR3 here is CASSIGISGSMISDTQYF. For the CDR3, the DNA is TGTGCCAGTAGTATAGGCATTAGCGGTAGCATGATCAGCGATACGCAGTATTTT. The entire variable domain, with the rest obtained from reference TRBV19 and TRBJ2-3, is as follows: DGGITQSPKYLFRKEGQNVTLSCEQNLNHDAMYWYRQDPGQGLRLIYYSQIVNDFQKGDIAEGYSVSREKKESFPLTVTSAQKNPTAFYLCASSIGISGSMISDTQYFGPGTRLTVL.

The chain recombines TRBV5-8 with TRBJ1-1; D unclear. V lost 0 bases and J lost 3, with 6 bases in between. Per the germline V gene, CDR1 is SGHTS and CDR2 is YDEGEE. This CDR3 comprises 13 residues. The CDR3 sequence: CASSLDGDTEAFF. CDR3 coding DNA: TGTGCCAGCAGCTTGGACGGAGACACTGAAGCTTTCTTT.

The chain couples TRBV4-2 to TRBJ2-3; 16 nucleotides agree with TRBD2. CDR3 length: 21 amino acids. Unmatched junction bases numbered 10, after V lost 0 bases and J lost 1 base. In germline, CDR1 is LGHNA, CDR2 YNFKEQ. Here the CDR3 reads CASSQDRRGTSGRAGTDTQYF. The CDR3 DNA is TGTGCCAGCAGCCAAGATAGGCGCGGGACTAGCGGGAGGGCCGGCACAGATACGCAGTATTTT.

The chain combines TRBV2 with TRBJ2-7; 8 positions agree with TRBD2. This CDR3 spans 16 amino acids. The J segment lost 0 bases and the V segment lost 6 bases, leaving 10 bases of the junction unmatched. Germline V gene sequence: CDR1 SNHLY, CDR2 FYNNEI. As DNA, the CDR3 is TGTGCCAGCAGGTTTCGCCCGGGGGGGGACTCCTACGAGCAGTACTTC. Residues: CASRFRPGGDSYEQYF.

This clone was picked up a small number of times. The CDR3 DNA reads as TGTGCCAGCAGTGACAGGGAGGCTTCACCCCTCCACTTT. The encoded protein is CASSDREASPLHF. The rearrangement links TRBV6-2 or TRBV6-3 to TRBJ1-6; 7 bases match TRBD1. The CDR3 extends over 13 amino acids. Germline assignment: CDR1 MNHEY and CDR2 SVGEGT. With V trimmed by 5 bases and J by 9 bases, 4 bases remained unmatched.

The V gene is TRBV4-2, the J gene TRBJ2-1; the match to TRBD1 covers 7 bases. Germline CDR1 reads LGHNA; CDR2 reads YNFKEQ. V trimming: 0 bases; J trimming: 10 bases; junction bases outside the gene matches: 9. The CDR3 is 15 residues long. DNA of the CDR3: TGTGCCAGCAGCCAAGATAAGGGGGCCAATGAGGAGCAGTTCTTC. Protein sequence: CASSQDKGANEEQFF.

J is TRBJ1-2 and V is TRBV18; D is ambiguous. The CDR3 runs 16 residues. Between the trimmed V and J ends, which lost 3 bases and 2 bases, there was a span of 16 bases. Germline assignment: CDR1 KGHSH and CDR2 LQKENI. The CDR3 DNA sequence: TGTGCCAGCTCACCGACCCCGGGGTCTTCAAACTATGGCTACACCTTC. It yields the protein CASSPTPGSSNYGYTF.

The DNA for the CDR3 is TGTGCCAGCAAACCCACTCCGGGGGGCACAGATACGCAGTATTTT. This gives the protein CASKPTPGGTDTQYF. This chain uses TRBV27 with TRBJ2-3; tentative D call: TRBD2 (6 bases). V shed 7 bases and J shed 1 base, with 15 bases lying between them. Germline CDR1 MNHEY, CDR2 SMNVEV (reference sequence). The CDR3 consists of 15 residues.

The gene calls are TRBV19 and TRBJ2-2; the D is unclear. CDR3 length: 15 amino acids. The ends were cut back, 7 bases at V and 1 base at J, with 13 bases in the middle. The V gene's germline CDR1 is LNHDA and CDR2 SQIVND (reference sequence). CDR3 residues: CASTPGRLNTGELFF. CDR3 DNA sequence: TGTGCCAGTACCCCCGGTCGGTTGAACACCGGGGAGCTGTTTTTT.

The chain has TRBV20-1 and TRBJ1-6; D unclear. The V end was cut by 3 bases, the J end by 4 bases, with 7 bases between. The CDR3 extends over 13 amino acids. Germline loops: CDR1 DFQATT, CDR2 SNEGSKA (reference sequence). In DNA form, the CDR3 reads TGCAGTGCTAGTACCAGTTATAATTCACCCCTCCACTTT. Translation gives CSASTSYNSPLHF.

This chain connects TRBV3-1 (or the pseudogene TRBV3-2) to TRBJ2-7, with D uncertain. This CDR3 comprises 17 residues. CDR1 is LGHDT, CDR2 YNNKEL, per germline (reference sequence). V gave up 0 bases and J gave up 0 bases, with 15 bases separating them. CDR3 coding DNA: TGTGCCAGCAGCCAAGAAATGACCTCCAGGTTCTCCTACGAGCAGTACTTC. This gives the protein CASSQEMTSRFSYEQYF.

The CDR3: CASSLDRGRNEQFF. The CDR3 DNA reads as TGCGCCAGCAGCTTGGACAGGGGGAGGAATGAGCAGTTCTTC. The J gene is TRBJ2-1, the V gene TRBV5-1, with 8 bases identical to TRBD1. J gave up 7 bases and V 0 bases, and 3 bases lay outside the gene matches. Germline V lookup: CDR1 SGHRS, CDR2 YFSETQ. This CDR3 spans 14 amino acids.

The chain couples TRBV19 to TRBJ1-5, with TRBD1 matching over 9 bases. Trimming at V came to 6 bases and at J to 6 bases, leaving 12 bases not matched to a gene. The CDR3 has 16 amino acids. Germline V lookup: CDR1 LNHDA, CDR2 SQIVND (reference sequence). CDR3 sequence: CASSTVTGGYSQPQHF. In nucleotides, the CDR3 is TGTGCCAGTAGCACCGTGACAGGGGGTTATAGTCAGCCCCAGCATTTT. Full variable domain (outside the CDR3, taken from reference TRBV19 and TRBJ1-5): DGGITQSPKYLFRKEGQNVTLSCEQNLNHDAMYWYRQDPGQGLRLIYYSQIVNDFQKGDIAEGYSVSREKKESFPLTVTSAQKNPTAFYLCASSTVTGGYSQPQHFGDGTRLSIL.

The chain links TRBV19 to TRBJ1-2; 8 bases match TRBD1. V shed 6 bases and J 2 bases; nucleotides not matched to a gene: 5. From germline, CDR1 is LNHDA and CDR2 SQIVND (reference sequence). This CDR3 comprises 14 residues. The CDR3, as DNA: TGTGCCAGTAGGCAGACAGGGGCGAACTATGGCTACACCTTC. As protein: CASRQTGANYGYTF.

This sequence joins TRBV27 and TRBJ2-1; perhaps TRBD2 as D (6 bases). Germline CDR1 reads MNHEY; CDR2 reads SMNVEV (reference sequence). The CDR3 is 15 residues long. Trimming pared 0 bases from V and 4 bases from J, leaving 10 bases between. CDR3: CASSLSGRGYNEQFF. The CDR3 DNA follows: TGTGCCAGCAGTTTATCCGGGCGGGGATACAATGAGCAGTTCTTC.

The CDR3 DNA reads as TGTGCCAGCAGTAGTCGTTGGGGAGCCGACACCGGGGAGCTGTTTTTT. Its protein is CASSSRWGADTGELFF. The rearrangement links TRBV3-1 (or the pseudogene TRBV3-2) to TRBJ2-2; TRBD2 might be the D (5 bases). The CDR3 is made up of 16 amino acids. Trimming removed 6 bases at V and 3 bases at J, with 17 bases between. Germline V gene sequence: CDR1 LGHDT, CDR2 YNNKEL (reference sequence).

The rearrangement uses TRBV9 and TRBJ2-1; 8 bases agree with TRBD2. This CDR3 region has 17 residues. Germline assignment: CDR1 SGDLS and CDR2 YYNGEE. The junction had 17 bases not matched to a gene; V was cut back by 3 bases and J by 9 bases. The CDR3 loop reads CASSGNPTGLAGREQFF. The DNA of the CDR3 is TGTGCCAGCAGCGGCAATCCTACGGGATTAGCGGGACGTGAGCAGTTCTTC. Filled out from reference TRBV9 and TRBJ2-1, the complete variable domain reads DSGVTQTPKHLITATGQRVTLRCSPRSGDLSVYWYQQSLDQGLQFLIQYYNGEERAKGNILERFSAQQFPDLHSELNLSSLELGDSALYFCASSGNPTGLAGREQFFGPGTRLTVL.

The chain joins TRBV10-3 to TRBJ1-1, with D possibly matching TRBD1 (5 bases). From germline, CDR1 is ENHRY and CDR2 SYGVKD. V gave up 6 bases and J gave up 4 bases, with 15 bases separating them. This CDR3 is built from 14 residues. The CDR3 region is CAIRPGLGGTEAFF. CDR3 nucleotides: TGTGCCATCAGGCCTGGCTTGGGGGGCACTGAAGCTTTCTTT.

CDR3 in DNA: TGTGCCAGCTCACCACAAAAGGGGAATCAGCCCCAGCATTTT. Its protein product is CASSPQKGNQPQHF. V is TRBV18 and J is TRBJ1-5, with a tentative D call TRBD1 (5 bases). The CDR3 loop spans 14 amino acids. Germline assignment: CDR1 KGHSH and CDR2 LQKENI. V lost 1 base, J lost 4 bases, and 8 bases lay in between. The full variable domain, rest sourced from reference TRBV18 and TRBJ1-5, is NAGVMQNPRHLVRRRGQEARLRCSPMKGHSHVYWYRQLPEEGLKFMVYLQKENIIDESGMPKERFSAEFPKEGPSILRIQQVVRGDSAAYFCASSPQKGNQPQHFGDGTRLSIL.

CDR3 coding DNA: TGTGCCAGCAGCTTAAGGCCGACTAGCGGGGGAACCGGGGAGCTGTTTTTT. Encoded protein: CASSLRPTSGGTGELFF. The chain uses TRBV7-3 and TRBJ2-2, with 12 positions matching TRBD2. The V gene end was trimmed by 1 base and the J gene end by 5 bases; junction bases not matched to a gene: 5. The CDR3 extends over 17 amino acids. Germline assignment: CDR1 SGHTA and CDR2 FQGTGA.